These T cell receptor beta chains were read from a single sample in a study of shared clonotypes between healthy human individuals. Data came from immunoSEQ multiplex PCR; TCRdb stores just in-frame clones and leaves some out. The table includes a few hundred thousand clones, 60% to 80% detected once. The material sequenced was PBMCs. These receptors originate from a woman in her thirties or forties in good health. Some clones in this sample may be carry-over from other donors' samples. Both conserved end residues are part of each CDR3. D genes are given only for firm matches. Clone size is not always given. Where it is, it says once, few, many or a class for expanded clones.

v_gene,j_gene,abundance,d_gene,CDR3nt,CDR3aa
TRBV7-9,TRBJ2-3,NA,NA,TGTGCCAGCAGCTGGGCTAGCATAGATACGCAGTATTTT,CASSWASIDTQYF
TRBV6-5,TRBJ2-7,NA,NA,TGTGCCAGCAGAGTCCCGGGGTCGGGCGAGCAGTACTTC,CASRVPGSGEQYF
TRBV19,TRBJ2-7,NA,TRBD1,TGTGCCAGTAGAAAAAGACAGGGAACCTACGAGCAGTACTTC,CASRKRQGTYEQYF
TRBV13,TRBJ2-7,NA,NA,TGTGCCAGCAGCTGGAGCGGTCCGGCCCCACCCTACGAGCAGTACTTC,CASSWSGPAPPYEQYF
TRBV9,TRBJ2-7,many,NA,TGTGCCAGCTCACGTACGGGGTTTGGGACCTACGAGCAGTACTTC,CASSRTGFGTYEQYF
TRBV28,TRBJ2-5,NA,TRBD2,TGTGCCAGCAGAGAAGCGGGACTAGAGACCCAGTACTTC,CASREAGLETQYF
TRBV5-4,TRBJ2-5,NA,NA,TGTGCCAGCAGCTTGGCGCCGGCGGAGACCCAGTACTTC,CASSLAPAETQYF
TRBV29-1,TRBJ2-7,NA,NA,TGCAGCGCAATGGTTGGCGTCTCCTACGAGCAGTACTTC,CSAMVGVSYEQYF
TRBV5-4,TRBJ2-5,NA,TRBD1,TGTGCCAGCAGCTTGTCGGGGACAGGAGATCAAGAGACCCAGTACTTC,CASSLSGTGDQETQYF
TRBV6-4,TRBJ1-2,NA,NA,TGTGCCAGCAGAATCTTGGCAGGGGAAGGTGGCTACACCTTC,CASRILAGEGGYTF
TRBV12-5,TRBJ2-1,few,TRBD2,TGTGCTAGTGGTCTCACCGGGACTAGCGGAGTTTCCTACAATGAGCAGTTCTTC,CASGLTGTSGVSYNEQFF
TRBV18,TRBJ2-2,many,NA,TGTGCCAGCTCACCACCGGGGATGAGAGGGACCGGGGAGCTGTTTTTT,CASSPPGMRGTGELFF
TRBV7-2,TRBJ2-7,NA,NA,TGTGCCAGCAGCTTATTTGCGCTTCCCTACGAGCGGTACTTC,CASSLFALPYERYF
TRBV19,TRBJ2-1,NA,NA,TGTGCCAGTACTAGGGAGACAGGCTCCTACAATGAGCAGTTCTTC,CASTRETGSYNEQFF
TRBV19,TRBJ2-3,NA,TRBD2,TGTGCCAGCGGACTAGCGGGTTCGGATACGCAGTATTTT,CASGLAGSDTQYF
TRBV4-3,TRBJ1-1,NA,NA,TGCGCCAGCAGCCAAGATCGGGCGGGAAGTAGGACTGAAGCTTTCTTT,CASSQDRAGSRTEAFF
TRBV7-2,TRBJ2-7,NA,TRBD2,TGTGCCAGCAGCTTAGGCGGGAGGGTTGGGGGCGAGCAGTACTTC,CASSLGGRVGGEQYF
TRBV6-1,TRBJ2-7,NA,NA,TGTGCCAGCAGTGTCCAGGGGTACTCCTACGAGCAGTACTTC,CASSVQGYSYEQYF